This entry describes one T cell receptor (beta chain). This sample stems from a study of blood T cell repertoires in COVID-19. About the study: The samples span acute and convalescent COVID-19 from the United States, Italy and Spain.

Sequencing was performed with immunoSEQ multiplex PCR; in TCRdb, only in-frame clones are kept and a portion is missing. The data show around 78,000 clones, approximately 85% seen once. Deletions cut 4 bases from V and 7 bases from J, with 13 bases between. Germline V gene sequence: CDR1 SGHTA, CDR2 FQGNSA. The CDR3 is made up of 13 amino acids. The receptor was derived from a human donor in a cohort sampled during active COVID-19. Sample: peripheral blood. The chain links TRBV7-2 to TRBJ1-1; possible D gene TRBD1, 6 bases. CDR3 sequence (DNA): TGTGCCAGCAGCTCCGGACAGAGAGGTGAAGCTTTCTTT. It encodes CASSSGQRGEAFF.